This T cell receptor (beta chain) was captured in a study of blood T cell repertoires in COVID-19. About the research overall: COVID-19 samples, acute and convalescent, were from the United States, Italy and Spain. Nucleic acid was either cDNA or gDNA, and it came from T cells, B-cell-depleted T cells, or PBMCs.

This clone was observed a few times. In the authors' workflow: Reference gene primers were amplified, and this amplification served to estimate nucleated cell counts. The data were produced by immunoSEQ multiplex PCR, yet TCRdb's version contains in-frame clones alone and is incomplete. V and J calls and clone size are given by that table; D and trimming were obtained from the DNA. The sample lists 130,000 to 150,000 clones, approximately 78% occurring once. The source of this sequence is a human donor with acute or convalescent COVID-19. The donor label of this sample is uncertain. Sequencing was performed on peripheral blood.

CDR3 amino acids: CASSTGTGEKLFF. Written as DNA, the CDR3 is TGCGCCAGCAGCACCGGGACAGGGGAAAAACTGTTTTTT. The chain recombines TRBV5-1 with TRBJ1-4, with 9 positions matching TRBD1. The trim removed 4 bases at V and 8 bases at J, leaving 3 bases unmatched. Germline V CDR1 and CDR2: SGHRS, YFSETQ. This CDR3 has 13 residues.